This T cell receptor beta chain was found in a study of cytomegalovirus exposure and HLA in healthy donors. This clone was seen only once. Its antigen remains unknown. CDR3 length: 14 residues. In germline, CDR1 is MRHNA, CDR2 SNTAGT. Use of 60 Vbeta and 13 Jbeta primers characterized the PCR. TCRdb's copy holds only in-frame clones and misses some; the assay was immunoSEQ multiplex PCR. The profile shows about 170,000 clones, 81% of them singletons. Study-wide results and caveats: Researchers counted around 180 TCR beta chains as cytomegalovirus-associated. Presence/absence analyses assumed roughly uniform sequencing depth across donors.

The V call is TRBV6-4, the J call TRBJ2-5; D is perhaps TRBD1 (7 bases). The end of the DNA fits TRBJ2-7 better, so the J call may be wrong. Material: PBMCs. This receptor was taken from a woman aged 18-29 years in good health and CMV-seronegative. The CDR3 region has the DNA TGTGCCAGCAGTGGCAGGGGGGAGGCCTACGAGCAGTACTTC. Translating it yields CASSGRGEAYEQYF.